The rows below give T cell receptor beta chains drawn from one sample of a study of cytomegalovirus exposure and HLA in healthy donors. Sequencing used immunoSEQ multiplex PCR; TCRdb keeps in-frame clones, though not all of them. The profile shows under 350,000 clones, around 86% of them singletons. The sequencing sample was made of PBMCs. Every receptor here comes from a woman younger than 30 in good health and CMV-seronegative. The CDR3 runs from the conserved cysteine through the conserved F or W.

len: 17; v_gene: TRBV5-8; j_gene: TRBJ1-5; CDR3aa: CASSLADRGTPYQPQHF
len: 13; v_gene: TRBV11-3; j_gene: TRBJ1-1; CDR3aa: CASSLRGLGEAFF
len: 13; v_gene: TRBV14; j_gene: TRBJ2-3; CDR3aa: CASSLLEGTTQYF
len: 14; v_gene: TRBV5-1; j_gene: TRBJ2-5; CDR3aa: CASSSGLAGGPQYF
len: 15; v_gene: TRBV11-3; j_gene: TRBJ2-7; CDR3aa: CASSLDGDREHEQYF
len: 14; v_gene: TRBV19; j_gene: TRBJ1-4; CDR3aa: CASSTAQGNEKLFF
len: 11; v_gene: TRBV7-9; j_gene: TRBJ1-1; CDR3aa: CASTGYTEAFF
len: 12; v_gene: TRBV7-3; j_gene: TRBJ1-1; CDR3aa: CASSPGEGQAFF
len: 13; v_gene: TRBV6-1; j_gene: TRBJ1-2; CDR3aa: CASSSTPYYGYTF
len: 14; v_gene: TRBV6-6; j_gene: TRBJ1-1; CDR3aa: CASITGTANTEAFF
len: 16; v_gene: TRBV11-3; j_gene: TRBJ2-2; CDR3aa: CASSSRPGGDTGELFF
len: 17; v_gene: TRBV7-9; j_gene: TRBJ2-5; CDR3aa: CASRPSLAGAGQETQYF
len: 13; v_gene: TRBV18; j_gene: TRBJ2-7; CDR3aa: CASSPTGPYEQYF
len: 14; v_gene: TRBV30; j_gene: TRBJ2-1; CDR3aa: CAWDPGQVYNEQFF
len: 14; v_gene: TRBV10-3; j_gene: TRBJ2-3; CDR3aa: CAISESGATDTQYF